One sample yielded the 26 T cell receptor beta chains listed below, sequenced in a study of blood T cell repertoires in COVID-19. The data were produced by immunoSEQ multiplex PCR, yet TCRdb's version contains in-frame clones alone and is incomplete. This sample has 230,000 or so clones, with about 80% found just once. The sequenced material came from PBMCs or T cells enriched from blood (not recorded which). These receptors were collected from a man aged 50 to 60 who had recovered from COVID-19.

The gene calls are TRBV6-2 or TRBV6-3 and TRBJ2-7; 7 bases line up with TRBD1. CDR1 is MNHEY and CDR2 is SVGEGT in the germline V gene. Germline trimming cut 5 bases from V and 6 bases from J; bases unmatched to any gene: 7. The CDR3 has 13 amino acids. CDR3 loop: CASSLRQGAEQYF. The CDR3 DNA sequence: TGTGCCAGCAGTCTACGACAGGGCGCCGAGCAGTACTTC.

The chain couples TRBV5-6 to TRBJ1-6; possible D gene TRBD1, 6 bases. CDR1 is SGHDT, CDR2 YYEEEE, per germline. CDR3 size: 15 residues. The V end lost 1 base, the J end lost 9 bases, and 14 bases lay between the germline ends. As DNA, the CDR3 is TGTGCCAGCAGCTTGTATAACAGGGTTCTTTCACCCCTCCACTTT. The encoded protein is CASSLYNRVLSPLHF.

The DNA for the CDR3 is TGTGCCAGCAGCTTGCGATCCGGGTCACCACCTTACGAGCAGTACTTC. It is translated as CASSLRSGSPPYEQYF. The chain employs TRBV5-6 and TRBJ2-7; D is unresolved. Germline V gene lookup returns CDR1 SGHDT and CDR2 YYEEEE. V lost 1 base and J lost 4, with 18 bases in between. This CDR3 spans 16 amino acids.

This chain links TRBV28 with TRBJ1-2, with 10 bases that match TRBD1. Germline V lookup: CDR1 MDHEN, CDR2 SYDVKM. The CDR3 is made up of 14 amino acids. The trim removed 10 bases at V and 6 bases at J, leaving 11 bases unmatched. CDR3 sequence (DNA): TGTGCCACACCGAGGGGACAGGGGACCGATGGCTACACCTTC. This encodes CATPRGQGTDGYTF.

The chain employs TRBV4-3 and TRBJ2-2, with D possibly matching TRBD2 (6 bases). Per the germline V gene, CDR1 is LGHNA and CDR2 is YSLEER. Trimming took off 0 bases at V and 7 bases at J, with 21 bases between the two ends. The CDR3 is 18 residues long. The chain's CDR3 is CASSQDGGPGTLGGELFF. The CDR3 nucleotides read TGCGCCAGCAGCCAAGATGGAGGGCCGGGAACGCTGGGCGGGGAGCTGTTTTTT.

This chain joins TRBV19 and TRBJ1-5, with 7 bases identical to TRBD1. The CDR3 is 13 residues long. V was clipped by 9 bases and J by 7 bases; unmatched bases: 9. Germline lookup yields CDR1 LNHDA and CDR2 SQIVND (reference sequence). This CDR3 reads CASNRGLSQPQHF. The DNA of the CDR3 is TGTGCCAGCAACAGGGGTTTAAGCCAGCCCCAGCATTTT.

The V call is TRBV6-5, the J call TRBJ1-6, with 9 bases that match TRBD1. The germline V gene encodes CDR1 MNHEY and CDR2 SVGAGI. The CDR3 is 15 residues long. With V trimmed by 2 bases and J by 10 bases, 6 bases remained unmatched. The CDR3 sequence: CASSYRGDRASPLHF. The CDR3 DNA reads TGTGCCAGCAGTTACCGGGGGGACAGGGCGTCACCCCTCCACTTT.

The chain combines TRBV5-4 with TRBJ2-5; D possibly corresponds to TRBD1 (5 bases). In germline, CDR1 is SGHNT, CDR2 YYREEE (reference sequence). Between the trimmed V and J ends, which lost 9 bases and 5 bases, there was a span of 8 bases. This CDR3 is 10 amino acids long. CDR3 DNA: TGTGCCACAGGGTTGGAGACCCAGTACTTC. Translation: CATGLETQYF.

J is TRBJ2-7 and V is TRBV9; 8 nucleotides match TRBD2. CDR1 is SGDLS and CDR2 is YYNGEE in the germline V gene. The V and J ends lost 0 bases and 7 bases, in that order; junction bases with no gene match: 6. The CDR3 covers 14 residues. CDR3 coding DNA: TGTGCCAGCAGCGTAGGGTTAGCGGGATGGGAGCAGTACTTC. Residues: CASSVGLAGWEQYF.

V and J are TRBV11-2 and TRBJ2-3, with TRBD1 identical over 7 bases. CDR1 and CDR2 from the germline V gene are SGHAT and FQNNGV. The V gene end was trimmed by 6 bases and the J gene end by 3 bases; junction bases not matched to a gene: 6. This CDR3 has 14 amino acids. The CDR3 region has the DNA TGTGCCAGCAGGAGGGGACAGAGTACAGATACGCAGTATTTT. Protein product: CASRRGQSTDTQYF.

The chain has TRBV15 and TRBJ2-1; 10 bases are a match to TRBD2. J lost 3 bases, V lost 0 bases, and 5 bases had no gene match. The germline V gene has CDR1 LNHNV and CDR2 YYDKDF (reference sequence). The CDR3 is made up of 17 amino acids. DNA of the CDR3: TGTGCCACCAGCAGAGATCGGCCTAGCGGGGGCTACAATGAGCAGTTCTTC. Translated, it gives CATSRDRPSGGYNEQFF.

The chain joins TRBV18 to TRBJ2-1; 10 positions match TRBD2. The CDR3 has 15 residues. Germline V gives CDR1 KGHSH, CDR2 LQKENI. J was trimmed by 9 bases and V by 3 bases; bases with no gene match: 8. Written as DNA, the CDR3 is TGTGCCAGCTCACCTTCTAGCGGGGGTTCTGGTGAGCAGTTCTTC. This translates into CASSPSSGGSGEQFF.

This clone appeared a few times. V and J are TRBV5-1 and TRBJ2-2, with 9 bases identical to TRBD2. The V gene's germline CDR1 is SGHRS and CDR2 YFSETQ. V trimming: 0 bases; J trimming: 0 bases; junction bases outside the gene matches: 12. The CDR3 runs 20 residues. DNA of the CDR3: TGCGCCAGCAGCTTGGCCCGACTAGCGGCCACTCCTCCGAACACCGGGGAGCTGTTTTTT. Translation gives CASSLARLAATPPNTGELFF.

The chain joins TRBV9 to TRBJ1-2; no definite D call. This CDR3 is 16 amino acids long. Trimming stripped 0 bases from V and 2 bases from J, with 14 bases between. The germline CDR1 and CDR2 sequences are SGDLS and YYNGEE. The CDR3 DNA sequence: TGTGCCAGCAGCGTAGGGGTTACAGATTCCAACTATGGCTACACCTTC. Protein sequence: CASSVGVTDSNYGYTF.

The chain's CDR3 is CASSPRTGVWNEQFF. CDR3 coding DNA: TGTGCCAGCAGCCCGAGGACGGGAGTATGGAATGAGCAGTTCTTC. The rearrangement joins TRBV9 to TRBJ2-1; maybe TRBD2 (6 bases). Trimming stripped 4 bases from V and 7 bases from J, with 18 bases between. CDR3 size: 15 residues. CDR1 and CDR2 (germline): SGDLS, YYNGEE.

The chain combines TRBV6-5 with TRBJ2-1; 7 positions match TRBD1. Per the germline V gene, CDR1 is MNHEY and CDR2 is SVGAGI. The V segment lost 7 bases and the J segment 2 bases; nucleotides outside the gene matches: 2. The CDR3 totals 13 residues. The CDR3 coding sequence is TGTGCCAGCAAGGGGGCCCCCTACAATGAGCAGTTCTTC. Protein: CASKGAPYNEQFF.

In its sample, this clone was seen once. This sequence joins TRBV30 and TRBJ1-1, with TRBD1 identical over 9 bases. The junction had 9 bases not matched to a gene; V was cut back by 2 bases and J by 11 bases. CDR3 size: 13 residues. Germline CDR1 is GTSNPN and CDR2 is SVGIG (reference sequence). The CDR3 region is CAWSPDRGVKAFF. The CDR3 coding sequence is TGTGCCTGGAGTCCGGACAGGGGAGTAAAGGCTTTCTTT.

The chain uses TRBV30 and TRBJ2-4, with 7 nucleotides matching TRBD1. This CDR3 is 14 amino acids long. From germline, CDR1 is GTSNPN and CDR2 SVGIG (reference sequence). The junction had 8 bases not matched to a gene; V was cut back by 3 bases and J by 6 bases. As DNA, the CDR3 is TGTGCCTGGAGAGAACAGGGGATCGGAAACATTCAGTACTTC. Translating it yields CAWREQGIGNIQYF.

The table lists this clone with a count of one. V usage is TRBV12-3 or TRBV12-4 and J usage is TRBJ2-7; the D is unclear. Trimming stripped 2 bases from V and 5 bases from J, with 10 bases between. The CDR3 consists of 13 residues. The CDR3 sequence: CASSLYQIDEQYF. CDR3 nucleotides: TGTGCCAGCAGTTTATACCAGATCGACGAGCAGTACTTC.

This chain joins TRBV24-1 and TRBJ2-2; TRBD1 aligns across 8 bases. V lost 2 bases, J lost 4 bases, and 5 bases stayed unmatched. CDR3 size: 16 residues. Germline CDR1 and CDR2: KGHDR and SFDVKD. CDR3 loop: CATSDSDRVGTGELFF. Here the CDR3 DNA reads TGTGCCACCAGTGATTCGGACAGGGTGGGCACCGGGGAGCTGTTTTTT.

This clone appeared a few times. J is TRBJ1-1 and V is TRBV21-1; TRBD1, the table's D call, lacks a check against the DNA. TRBV21-1 is assigned pseudogene status. CDR3 size: 17 residues. The DNA of the CDR3 is TGTGCCAGCAGGACCCAGGGGCGCGCGGAATTACACACTGAAGCTTTCTTT. Protein product: CASRTQGRAELHTEAFF.

This rearrangement joins TRBV5-1 to TRBJ2-7; a possible D gene is TRBD2 (5 bases). The CDR3 covers 14 residues. The V and J ends lost 3 bases and 9 bases respectively, with 19 bases between them. Looked up from germline, CDR1 is SGHRS and CDR2 is YFSETQ. The CDR3 here is CASSSSFGEMRQYF. The DNA for the CDR3 is TGCGCCAGCAGCTCGAGTTTTGGGGAGATGAGGCAGTACTTC. Together with reference TRBV5-1 and TRBJ2-7, the CDR3 gives the full variable domain: KAGVTQTPRYLIKTRGQQVTLSCSPISGHRSVSWYQQTPGQGLQFLFEYFSETQRNKGNFPGRFSGRQFSNSRSEMNVSTLELGDSALYLCASSSSFGEMRQYFGPGTRLTVT.

The rearrangement links TRBV28 to TRBJ2-7; 8 positions match TRBD2. The CDR3 totals 14 residues. Germline trimming cut 3 bases from V and 4 bases from J; bases unmatched to any gene: 5. Looked up from germline, CDR1 is MDHEN and CDR2 is SYDVKM. The CDR3 DNA is TGTGCCAGCAGTTTTCTCAGCGGGAGTTACGAGCAGTACTTC. It translates to CASSFLSGSYEQYF.

The CDR3 sequence: CASANPHSGVFETQYF. The DNA for the CDR3 is TGTGCCAGCGCCAATCCCCATAGCGGGGTATTCGAGACCCAGTACTTC. This chain links TRBV21-1 with TRBJ2-5; the D call of TRBD2 is as the table states it, not checked on the DNA. TRBV21-1 is annotated as a pseudogene. This CDR3 is 16 amino acids long.

This chain joins TRBV12-3 or TRBV12-4 and TRBJ2-7; D unclear. CDR3 length: 13 residues. Trimming took off 1 base at V and 7 bases at J, with 11 bases between the two ends. CDR3 in amino acids: CASSLGHVLEQYF. CDR3 nucleotides: TGTGCCAGCAGTTTAGGACATGTATTAGAGCAGTACTTC.

The gene calls are TRBV2 and TRBJ1-1, with D possibly TRBD1 on 5 matching bases. Trimming removed 5 bases from V and 8 bases from J, with 12 bases in between. This CDR3 contains 12 residues. Germline-derived CDR1 and CDR2 are SNHLY and FYNNEI. The CDR3 reads CASSSQGVEAFF. CDR3 nucleotides: TGTGCCAGCAGTTCGCAGGGTGTGGAAGCTTTCTTT.